This T cell receptor (beta chain) stems from a study of T cell repertoires in ileal Crohn's disease. Included were adult ileal or ileocolonic Crohn's patients indicated for ileocolonic resection. The germline V gene has CDR1 WSHSY and CDR2 SAAADI. Trimming removed 5 bases at V and 5 bases at J, with 19 bases between. The CDR3 totals 17 residues. Produced via immunoSEQ multiplex PCR; TCRdb's table is partial and in-frame only. Here the sample spans tens of thousands of clones, 81% being singletons. Material: ileal tissue. This sequence joins TRBV10-2 and TRBJ1-6; D is possibly TRBD1 (5 bases). The TCR sequence derives from an adult with Crohn's disease. CDR3 in DNA: TGCGCCAGCAGTCGACAACGGGGGACCGGAGATAATTCACCCCTCCACTTT. Residues: CASSRQRGTGDNSPLHF.